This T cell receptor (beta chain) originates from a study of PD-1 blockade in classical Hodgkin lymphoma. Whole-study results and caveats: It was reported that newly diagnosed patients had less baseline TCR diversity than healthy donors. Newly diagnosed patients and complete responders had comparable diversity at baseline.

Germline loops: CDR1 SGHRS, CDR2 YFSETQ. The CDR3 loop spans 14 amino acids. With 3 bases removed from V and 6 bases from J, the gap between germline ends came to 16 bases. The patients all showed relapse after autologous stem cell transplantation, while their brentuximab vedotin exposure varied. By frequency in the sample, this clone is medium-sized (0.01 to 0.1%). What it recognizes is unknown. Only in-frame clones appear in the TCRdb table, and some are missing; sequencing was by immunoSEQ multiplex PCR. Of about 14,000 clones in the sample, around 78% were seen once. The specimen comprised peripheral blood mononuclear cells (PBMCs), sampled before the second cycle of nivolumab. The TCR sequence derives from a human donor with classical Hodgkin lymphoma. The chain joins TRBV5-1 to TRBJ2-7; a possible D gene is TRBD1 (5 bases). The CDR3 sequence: CASSWSQGPIEQYF. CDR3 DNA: TGCGCCAGCAGCTGGTCTCAGGGTCCCATCGAGCAGTACTTC.